This record covers a single TCR beta chain. These data belong to a study of metastatic and nonmetastatic thyroid tumors. Patients had received no treatment of any kind before thyroid surgery. With MiXCR, TCRdb called clones anew from the PCR reads. The sample gives roughly 30,000 clones, about 30% of which show up once; 25% to 35% is in the top ten. This CDR3 comprises 13 residues. V gave up 0 bases and J gave up 6 bases, with 9 bases separating them. The germline CDR1 and CDR2 sequences are GTSNPN and SVGIG (reference sequence). This chain links TRBV30 with TRBJ1-5, with a tentative D call TRBD1 (5 bases). The TCR originated in a female donor with papillary thyroid cancer or a benign thyroid nodule (not recorded which). Some clones in this sample may be carry-over from other donors' samples. Sequenced material: blood. This CDR3 is CAWSVSGFQPQHF. The CDR3 DNA reads as TGTGCCTGGAGTGTCTCAGGGTTTCAGCCCCAGCATTTT.